The 14 T cell receptor beta chains given below trace back to one sample, sequenced in a study of control samples from healthy donors and cancer patients. TCRdb's table, derived via immunoSEQ multiplex PCR, lists solely in-frame clones and lacks some. The sample has under 70,000 clones; about 85% are singletons. Sequenced: PBMCs. The receptor source for this set is a man between 60 and 75 years old with head and neck cancer.

This chain links TRBV29-1 with TRBJ1-2; D remains ambiguous. Germline values: CDR1 SQVTM, CDR2 ANQGSEA. The CDR3 contains 12 residues. Trimming took 3 bases from V and 8 from J, leaving 13 bases between them. The CDR3 region is CSVDINRMGYTF. In nucleotides, the CDR3 is TGCAGCGTTGACATAAACCGAATGGGCTACACCTTC.

V is TRBV10-3 and J is TRBJ1-1; D gene uncertain. The germline V gene has CDR1 ENHRY and CDR2 SYGVKD. V gave up 5 bases and J gave up 5 bases, with 9 bases separating them. CDR3 length: 12 residues. The CDR3 spells CAISFGGTEAFF. Here the CDR3 DNA reads TGTGCCATCAGTTTCGGTGGAACTGAAGCTTTCTTT.

The chain joins TRBV7-9 to TRBJ1-4, with TRBD1 matching over 8 bases. Germline V gives CDR1 SEHNR, CDR2 FQNEAQ (reference sequence). This CDR3 has 15 residues. V shed 4 bases, J shed 4 bases, and the junction held 5 bases outside the gene matches. The CDR3, as DNA: TGTGCCAGCAGCTCTCAGGGGGCCGGTAATGAAAAACTGTTTTTT. It codes for CASSSQGAGNEKLFF.

The chain joins TRBV7-2 to TRBJ2-1; D might be TRBD1 or TRBD2, each matching 6 bases. In germline, CDR1 is SGHTA, CDR2 FQGNSA. The CDR3 runs 14 residues. The V and J ends lost 5 bases and 8 bases respectively, with 16 bases between them. CDR3 in amino acids: CASSSYREVHEQFF. CDR3 coding DNA: TGTGCCAGCAGCAGCTACAGGGAGGTCCATGAGCAGTTCTTC. The full variable domain, its missing parts supplied by reference TRBV7-2 and TRBJ2-1, is GAGVSQSPSNKVTEKGKDVELRCDPISGHTALYWYRQSLGQGLEFLIYFQGNSAPDKSGLPSDRFSAERTGGSVSTLTIQRTQQEDSAVYLCASSSYREVHEQFFGPGTRLTVL.

The V and J genes are TRBV7-9 and TRBJ2-3; no clear D gene. Trimming left V 4 bases short and J 5 bases short, with 13 bases between. Germline values: CDR1 SEHNR, CDR2 FQNEAQ (reference sequence). This CDR3 spans 14 amino acids. For the CDR3, the DNA is TGTGCCAGCAGCTCTAGGACCGTGGAAGATACGCAGTATTTT. Its protein product is CASSSRTVEDTQYF. The variable domain in full, with the rest retrieved from reference TRBV7-9 and TRBJ2-3, is DTGVSQNPRHKITKRGQNVTFRCDPISEHNRLYWYRQTLGQGPEFLTYFQNEAQLEKSRLLSDRFSAERPKGSFSTLEIQRTEQGDSAMYLCASSSRTVEDTQYFGPGTRLTVL.

The chain joins TRBV11-2 to TRBJ2-2; D is ambiguous. The V end was cut by 5 bases, the J end by 3 bases, with 7 bases between. This CDR3 region has 13 residues. Looked up from germline, CDR1 is SGHAT and CDR2 is FQNNGV. The CDR3 spells CASSRLYTGELFF. The CDR3 region has the DNA TGTGCCAGCAGCCGGCTATACACCGGGGAGCTGTTTTTT.

V is TRBV6-2 or TRBV6-3 and J is TRBJ1-2; weak D call: TRBD1 (6 bases). The CDR3 length is 16 residues. Deletions cut 4 bases from V and 5 bases from J, with 20 bases between. Looked up from germline, CDR1 is MNHEY and CDR2 is SVGEGT. CDR3 residues: CASSSTAAGAIYGYTF. CDR3 nucleotides: TGTGCCAGCAGTTCCACCGCGGCAGGGGCCATTTATGGCTACACCTTC.

The CDR3 is CASSSRGDNEKLFF. CDR3 sequence (DNA): TGTGCCAGCAGCAGCAGGGGGGACAATGAAAAACTGTTTTTT. The J gene is TRBJ1-4, the V gene TRBV9; 7 nucleotides align to TRBD1. CDR3 length: 14 residues. Germline CDR1 SGDLS, CDR2 YYNGEE. V dropped 4 bases and J dropped 5; count of bases not matched to a gene: 5.

This chain uses TRBV2 with TRBJ1-5; 8 bases match TRBD1. Trimming cost V 8 bases and J 5 bases; bases outside gene matches: 5. Per the germline V gene, CDR1 is SNHLY and CDR2 is FYNNEI. The CDR3 consists of 13 residues. As DNA, the CDR3 is TGTGCCAGCTGTAAGACAGGGGATCAGCCCCAGCATTTT. Translating it yields CASCKTGDQPQHF.

This clone was seen only once. The chain employs TRBV21-1 and TRBJ1-2. TRBV21-1 is annotated as a pseudogene. The CDR3 runs 15 residues. The CDR3, as DNA: TGTGCCAGCAGCAAAGTAGGACGGGAACCCCATGGCTACACCTTC. Its translation: CASSKVGREPHGYTF.

This chain uses TRBV4-2 with TRBJ2-7, with a weak D call TRBD1 (5 bases). From germline, CDR1 is LGHNA and CDR2 YNFKEQ. CDR3 size: 14 residues. V was shortened by 0 bases and J by 0 bases, with 6 bases between the two germline ends. Here the CDR3 reads CASSQDTGSYEQYF. CDR3 DNA: TGTGCCAGCAGCCAAGACACAGGCTCCTACGAGCAGTACTTC.

The chain carries TRBV29-1 and TRBJ1-4, with 7 bases identical to TRBD1. There are 15 residues in the CDR3. CDR1 is SQVTM and CDR2 is ANQGSEA in the germline V gene. The J segment lost 4 bases and the V segment lost 5 bases, leaving 10 bases of the junction unmatched. The CDR3 loop reads CSVRQGYQVNEKLFF. The CDR3 coding sequence is TGCAGCGTTCGACAGGGCTACCAAGTTAATGAAAAACTGTTTTTT.

The chain recombines TRBV11-2 with TRBJ2-3; the D is unclear. The CDR3 loop spans 16 amino acids. In germline, CDR1 is SGHAT, CDR2 FQNNGV. The ends were cut back, 2 bases at V and 0 bases at J, with 12 bases in the middle. For the CDR3, the DNA is TGTGCCAGCAGCTTATCCGCTAGAGCGAGCACAGATACGCAGTATTTT. Translation: CASSLSARASTDTQYF.

The chain employs TRBV5-1 and TRBJ2-6; TRBD1 might be the D (5 bases). The CDR3 runs 16 residues. With 6 bases removed from V and 0 bases from J, the gap between germline ends came to 13 bases. The germline CDR1 and CDR2 sequences are SGHRS and YFSETQ. CDR3 sequence: CASNRQSPSGANVLTF. For the CDR3, the DNA is TGCGCCAGCAATCGACAGAGCCCCTCTGGGGCCAACGTCCTGACTTTC. The full variable domain, in which reference TRBV5-1 and TRBJ2-6 provide the parts outside the CDR3, is KAGVTQTPRYLIKTRGQQVTLSCSPISGHRSVSWYQQTPGQGLQFLFEYFSETQRNKGNFPGRFSGRQFSNSRSEMNVSTLELGDSALYLCASNRQSPSGANVLTFGAGSRLTVL.